What follows describes a single TCR beta chain. Its antigen is unknown. The sample is drawn from a study of T cells in localized non-small cell lung cancer. Regarding the study as a whole: An association was observed between higher blood T cell density and longer overall survival.

TCRdb's copy holds only in-frame clones and misses some; the assay was immunoSEQ multiplex PCR. The sample holds some 49,000 clones, 81% seen once. The V end was cut by 2 bases, the J end by 6 bases, with 14 bases between. Germline V gives CDR1 KGHSH, CDR2 LQKENI. The CDR3 is 16 amino acids. V and J are TRBV18 and TRBJ1-6; D may be TRBD1 (5 bases). Specimen: peripheral blood mononuclear cells, collected before any cancer treatment. The sequence was obtained from a man between 40 and 70 years old with stage III lung adenocarcinoma. The CDR3 bases are TGTGCCAGCTCACCAAACGGGCCAGGGACTAATTCACCCCTCCACTTT. Its protein is CASSPNGPGTNSPLHF.